This is a list of T cell receptor beta chains from one sample in a study of blood T cell repertoires in COVID-19. Data came from immunoSEQ multiplex PCR; TCRdb stores just in-frame clones and leaves some out. The sample shows some 250,000 clones, around 84% of them seen only once. The sequenced material came from peripheral blood. All receptors derive from a woman in her 70s with active or convalescent COVID-19. Each CDR3 is given with its conserved first and last residue. Each record gives: D gene, V gene, clone size, J gene, CDR3 protein, CDR3 DNA. D genes are given only for firm matches. Size is stated for part of the rows, as once, few or many counts, or as a class when the clone is expanded.

NA	TRBV24-1	NA	TRBJ1-4	CATSANEGGINEKLFF	TGTGCCACCAGCGCTAATGAGGGGGGGATTAATGAAAAACTGTTTTTT
TRBD1	TRBV2	once	TRBJ1-2	CANDAGTGHNYGYTF	TGTGCCAACGACGCCGGGACAGGGCATAACTATGGCTACACCTTC
NA	TRBV5-1	NA	TRBJ1-5	CASSPSTGFGNQPQHF	TGCGCCAGCAGCCCCTCGACAGGTTTCGGCAATCAGCCCCAGCATTTT
NA	TRBV5-1	NA	TRBJ2-2	CASSPRGGDTGELFF	TGCGCCAGCAGCCCCCGGGGAGGCGACACCGGGGAGCTGTTTTTT
TRBD1	TRBV5-8	NA	TRBJ1-3	CASSLQGAGGNTIYF	TGTGCCAGCAGCCTCCAGGGGGCCGGGGGAAACACCATATATTTT
NA	TRBV18	NA	TRBJ1-6	CASSLYNSPLHF	TGTGCCAGCTCTCTTTATAATTCACCCCTCCACTTT
NA	TRBV5-6	once	TRBJ2-2	CASRISGNTGELFF	TGTGCCAGCAGGATATCGGGTAACACCGGGGAGCTGTTTTTT
NA	TRBV4-1	NA	TRBJ1-2	CASSQEAGGYTF	TGCGCCAGCAGCCAAGAGGCGGGGGGCTACACCTTC
TRBD1	TRBV7-3	NA	TRBJ2-5	CASSLGQGWQETQYF	TGTGCCAGCAGCTTGGGACAGGGCTGGCAAGAGACCCAGTACTTC
NA	TRBV6-6	NA	TRBJ1-1	CASSYIGHQNTEAFF	TGTGCCAGCAGTTACATTGGACACCAGAACACTGAAGCTTTCTTT
NA	TRBV27	NA	TRBJ2-1	CASKGQGLKVNGSYNEQFF	TGTGCCAGCAAAGGTCAGGGACTGAAGGTTAACGGCTCCTACAATGAGCAGTTCTTC
TRBD2	TRBV18	NA	TRBJ2-5	CASTSGGARETQYF	TGTGCCAGCACGAGCGGGGGGGCCAGGGAGACCCAGTACTTC
TRBD1	TRBV6-5	NA	TRBJ1-5	CASRRDRVQPQHF	TGTGCCAGCAGGAGAGACAGGGTCCAGCCCCAGCATTTT
TRBD1	TRBV6-5	few	TRBJ2-4	CASSDGTGNGVIQYF	TGTGCCAGCAGCGACGGGACAGGGAACGGGGTCATTCAGTACTTC
NA	TRBV24-1	once	TRBJ2-2	CATSKGGMGTGELFF	TGTGCCACCAGCAAGGGGGGGATGGGCACCGGGGAGCTGTTTTTT
TRBD1	TRBV7-8	NA	TRBJ2-6	CASRSTGTGVIGANVLTF	TGTGCCAGCAGATCCACCGGGACAGGGGTGATCGGGGCCAACGTCCTGACTTTC
NA	TRBV29-1	NA	TRBJ1-1	CSVAGQWKTEAFF	TGCAGCGTAGCAGGACAGTGGAAGACTGAAGCTTTCTTT
NA	TRBV5-1	NA	TRBJ2-3	CASSAGRGGDTQYF	TGCGCCAGCAGCGCGGGACGTGGGGGAGATACGCAGTATTTT
NA	TRBV27	NA	TRBJ1-2	CASRSWGRKGGYTF	TGTGCCAGCAGGTCCTGGGGGCGCAAAGGTGGCTACACCTTC
TRBD1	TRBV19	NA	TRBJ1-6	CASSIGGQGQSPLHF	TGTGCCAGTAGTATCGGGGGACAGGGTCAATCACCCCTCCACTTT
TRBD2	TRBV4-1	NA	TRBJ2-1	CASSQSPFSGGNNEQFF	TGCGCCAGCAGCCAAAGCCCGTTTAGCGGGGGTAACAATGAGCAGTTCTTC
TRBD2	TRBV18	NA	TRBJ2-2	CASSPPPGLEIVGELFF	TGTGCCAGCTCACCACCTCCGGGACTAGAAATTGTCGGGGAGCTGTTTTTT
NA	TRBV6-1	NA	TRBJ1-2	CASSELGGGDVNYGYTF	TGTGCCAGCAGTGAACTCGGGGGGGGCGACGTTAACTATGGCTACACCTTC
NA	TRBV10-3	few	TRBJ1-2	CAITELDLPLVQDYTF	TGTGCCATCACCGAATTGGATCTTCCCCTCGTGCAGGACTACACCTTC
NA	TRBV2	once	TRBJ1-5	CASMSRSDQPQHF	TGTGCCAGCATGTCCAGGTCAGACCAGCCCCAGCATTTT
NA	TRBV6-4	NA	TRBJ1-1	CASRAQGDTEAFF	TGTGCCAGCAGGGCACAGGGAGACACTGAAGCTTTCTTT
TRBD1	TRBV27	once	TRBJ1-3	CASSLRQGGGNTIYF	TGTGCCAGCAGTTTACGGCAGGGGGGAGGAAACACCATATATTTT
TRBD1	TRBV5-6	NA	TRBJ1-4	CASSLAGQGEEKLFF	TGTGCCAGCAGCTTGGCGGGACAGGGGGAGGAAAAACTGTTTTTT
TRBD1	TRBV7-8	NA	TRBJ1-1	CASSTLPLASRDRGLINTEAFF	TGTGCCAGCAGCACCCTTCCCCTAGCGTCGAGAGACAGGGGGCTGATCAACACTGAAGCTTTCTTT
NA	TRBV18	once	TRBJ2-7	CASSPSQDTEQYF	TGTGCCAGCTCACCTAGTCAGGACACCGAGCAGTACTTC
NA	TRBV18	NA	TRBJ1-3	CASSPTLDTVRNTIYF	TGTGCCAGCTCACCCACGTTGGACACCGTAAGAAACACCATATATTTT
TRBD2	TRBV11-3	NA	TRBJ2-5	CASSLGVWRGGEQETQYF	TGTGCCAGCAGCTTAGGAGTATGGCGGGGGGGCGAGCAAGAGACCCAGTACTTC
TRBD1	TRBV2	NA	TRBJ1-1	CASSPKDRENTEAFF	TGTGCCAGCAGCCCAAAGGACAGGGAGAACACTGAAGCTTTCTTT
TRBD2	TRBV5-1	few	TRBJ2-1	CASSLGSGGLSSYNEQFF	TGCGCCAGCAGCTTGGGTAGCGGGGGCCTCAGCTCCTACAATGAGCAGTTCTTC
NA	TRBV5-1	NA	TRBJ2-5	CASSSTQGGETQYF	TGCGCCAGCAGCTCCACTCAAGGCGGAGAGACCCAGTACTTC
NA	TRBV2	NA	TRBJ1-5	CASRERQLEPQHF	TGTGCCAGCAGGGAGAGACAGTTGGAGCCCCAGCATTTT
NA	TRBV3-1/TRBV3-2	NA	TRBJ2-1	CASSQGRVNGEQFF	TGTGCCAGCAGCCAAGGCAGGGTGAATGGTGAGCAGTTCTTC
NA	TRBV6-6	NA	TRBJ1-1	CASTQGRNRNTEAFF	TGTGCCAGCACTCAAGGCAGGAATCGGAACACTGAAGCTTTCTTT
TRBD1	TRBV6-5	NA	TRBJ1-2	CASSYPGQGDGYTF	TGTGCCAGCAGTTACCCGGGACAGGGGGACGGCTACACCTTC
NA	TRBV24-1	NA	TRBJ1-2	CATSDSTGDPYGYTF	TGTGCCACCAGTGATTCCACGGGTGATCCCTATGGCTACACCTTC
NA	TRBV18	NA	TRBJ1-2	CASSPPMRVDYGYTF	TGTGCCAGCTCACCACCCATGAGGGTAGACTATGGCTACACCTTC
TRBD1	TRBV11-2	NA	TRBJ1-2	CASSHRTGDYGYTF	TGTGCCAGCAGCCATCGGACAGGGGACTATGGCTACACCTTC
NA	TRBV27	NA	TRBJ2-7	CASGIGSSYEQYF	TGTGCCAGCGGTATTGGGAGCTCCTACGAGCAGTACTTC
NA	TRBV5-1	NA	TRBJ1-1	CASSSWGGEAFF	TGCGCCAGCAGTTCGTGGGGAGGTGAAGCTTTCTTT
NA	TRBV27	NA	TRBJ2-4	CASSPGGAPEKYF	TGTGCCAGCTCCCCTGGGGGGGCCCCAGAAAAGTACTTC
TRBD2	TRBV24-1	NA	TRBJ2-5	CATSDAGGGQETQYF	TGTGCCACCAGTGATGCGGGGGGAGGGCAAGAGACCCAGTACTTC
NA	TRBV4-3	once	TRBJ2-1	CASSQGIAVTEQFF	TGCGCCAGCAGCCAAGGTATCGCGGTTACCGAGCAGTTCTTC
NA	TRBV12-3/TRBV12-4	NA	TRBJ1-1	CASSYSMNTEAFF	TGTGCCAGCAGTTATTCTATGAACACTGAAGCTTTCTTT
NA	TRBV9	NA	TRBJ1-2	CASSPTDFSYGYTF	TGTGCCAGCAGCCCGACCGACTTCTCCTATGGCTACACCTTC
NA	TRBV28	NA	TRBJ1-4	CASSSGGSGLSEKLFF	TGTGCCAGCAGTTCTGGGGGATCGGGACTCTCAGAAAAACTGTTTTTT
NA	TRBV6-4	NA	TRBJ1-2	CASSDSTGFGYTF	TGTGCCAGCAGTGACTCAACAGGGTTTGGCTACACCTTC
TRBD1	TRBV6-5	NA	TRBJ1-4	CASRETGYEKLFF	TGTGCCAGCAGGGAGACAGGGTATGAAAAACTGTTTTTT
NA	TRBV18	once	TRBJ2-2	CASSNLVDGELFF	TGTGCCAGCTCAAATCTAGTGGACGGGGAGCTGTTTTTT
TRBD1	TRBV6-6	NA	TRBJ2-7	CASSLGQGSEQYF	TGTGCCAGCAGTTTGGGACAGGGCTCCGAGCAGTACTTC
NA	TRBV10-1	NA	TRBJ1-5	CASSESGQPQHF	TGCGCCAGCAGTGAGTCGGGCCAGCCCCAGCATTTT
TRBD1	TRBV7-6	NA	TRBJ1-3	CASSLVVQGTSSGNTIYF	TGTGCCAGCAGCTTAGTGGTACAGGGGACCAGCTCTGGAAACACCATATATTTT
NA	TRBV24-1	once	TRBJ1-5	CATSPDRSNQPQHF	TGTGCCACATCACCCGACAGGTCCAATCAGCCCCAGCATTTT
NA	TRBV11-3	NA	TRBJ2-7	CASSRYGGSGDEQYF	TGTGCCAGCAGCCGCTACGGGGGTAGCGGCGACGAGCAGTACTTC